This passage covers 21 T cell receptor beta chains from one sample sequenced in a study of blood T cell repertoires in COVID-19. The method was immunoSEQ multiplex PCR; TCRdb's version includes in-frame clones alone and lacks a portion of them. The data show approximately 290,000 clones, with 80% to 90% seen just once and under 0.95% held by the top ten. Sequenced material: peripheral blood. The receptors here all came from a man in his thirties or forties with acute or convalescent COVID-19.

This sequence joins TRBV30 and TRBJ2-1, with 8 bases that match TRBD2. CDR3 length equals 14 residues. Germline V gene data show CDR1 as GTSNPN and CDR2 as SVGIG (reference sequence). V lost 4 bases, J lost 0 bases, and 2 bases stayed unmatched. Written as DNA, the CDR3 is TGTGCCTGGATGGCGGGGGGCTCCTACAATGAGCAGTTCTTC. It codes for CAWMAGGSYNEQFF. Full variable domain (rest looked up from reference TRBV30 and TRBJ2-1): SQTIHQWPATLVQPVGSPLSLECTVEGTSNPNLYWYRQAAGRGLQLLFYSVGIGQISSEVPQNLSASRPQDRQFILSSKKLLLSDSGFYLCAWMAGGSYNEQFFGPGTRLTVL.

J is TRBJ1-2 and V is TRBV24-1, with a possible D match to TRBD1 (5 bases). Germline values: CDR1 KGHDR, CDR2 SFDVKD. Trimming removed 0 bases at V and 5 bases at J, with 9 bases between. The CDR3 extends over 14 amino acids. The CDR3 DNA follows: TGTGCCACCAGTGATTTGTCGGGGGATTATGGCTACACCTTC. It encodes CATSDLSGDYGYTF.

This clone was seen only once. The genes are TRBV3-1 (or the pseudogene TRBV3-2) and TRBJ1-3; D remains ambiguous. The germline gives CDR1 LGHDT, CDR2 YNNKEL (reference sequence). This CDR3 is built from 14 residues. Between the trimmed V and J ends, which lost 4 bases and 9 bases, there was a span of 16 bases. CDR3 loop: CASSRGSGLGTIYF. For the CDR3, the DNA is TGTGCCAGCAGCCGCGGTTCGGGGTTAGGCACCATATATTTT.

V and J are TRBV20-1 and TRBJ1-1; D perhaps matches TRBD1 (5 bases). Germline lookup yields CDR1 DFQATT and CDR2 SNEGSKA (reference sequence). The germline V and J ends were trimmed by 3 bases and 2 bases, with 10 bases remaining between them. The CDR3 covers 13 residues. CDR3 protein: CSASRQSNTEAFF. The CDR3 DNA follows: TGCAGTGCTAGTCGACAGTCAAACACTGAAGCTTTCTTT.

A few counts support this clone. The chain carries TRBV7-2 and TRBJ1-2, with 7 bases lining up with TRBD1. CDR1 SGHTA and CDR2 FQGNSA come from the germline V gene. This CDR3 region has 15 residues. The junction had 7 bases not matched to a gene; V was cut back by 5 bases and J by 1 base. CDR3 amino acids: CASSPMDRINYGYTF. CDR3 DNA sequence: TGTGCCAGCAGCCCAATGGACAGGATTAACTATGGCTACACCTTC.

The gene calls are TRBV28 and TRBJ2-7, with TRBD1 matching over 9 bases. The CDR3 is made up of 15 amino acids. The germline V gene has CDR1 MDHEN and CDR2 SYDVKM. With V trimmed by 6 bases and J by 6 bases, 12 bases remained unmatched. CDR3 DNA sequence: TGTGCCAGCAGCAGTACCGGGACAGGGTTTCGCGAGCAGTACTTC. Translating it yields CASSSTGTGFREQYF.

The J gene is TRBJ2-7, the V gene TRBV19; TRBD1 might be the D (5 bases). Trimming took 5 bases from V and 1 from J, leaving 15 bases between them. This CDR3 is built from 15 residues. Germline loops: CDR1 LNHDA, CDR2 SQIVND (reference sequence). The DNA for the CDR3 is TGTGCCAGTAGTTCCGCCTTAGGGGTTTCCTACGAGCAGTACTTC. Translated: CASSSALGVSYEQYF.

V gene TRBV18 combines with J gene TRBJ2-7; 13 nucleotides agree with TRBD2. The trim removed 4 bases at V and 2 bases at J, leaving 5 bases unmatched. Germline lookup yields CDR1 KGHSH and CDR2 LQKENI. The CDR3 loop spans 16 amino acids. The CDR3 loop reads CASSQPGTSGTYEQYF. The CDR3 nucleotides read TGTGCCAGCTCACAACCCGGGACTAGCGGGACCTACGAGCAGTACTTC.

The chain recombines TRBV5-8 with TRBJ1-5; perhaps TRBD1 as D (6 bases). CDR3 length: 14 amino acids. Trimming pared 2 bases from V and 3 bases from J, leaving 9 bases between. CDR1 SGHTS and CDR2 YDEGEE come from the germline V gene. The CDR3 is CASSFGQTNQPQHF. Here the CDR3 DNA reads TGTGCCAGCAGCTTCGGACAGACCAATCAGCCCCAGCATTTT.

This clone was found once. This sequence joins TRBV30 and TRBJ1-3, with a tentative D call TRBD1 (6 bases). Germline loops: CDR1 GTSNPN, CDR2 SVGIG (reference sequence). CDR3 length: 15 amino acids. The V gene lost 3 bases and the J gene lost 2 bases, with 14 bases spanning the gap. As DNA, the CDR3 is TGTGCCTGGAGCACAGGACAGATCCCTGGAAACACCATATATTTT. This translates into CAWSTGQIPGNTIYF.

The chain is built from TRBV27 and TRBJ2-1; 7 bases are shared with TRBD1. This CDR3 comprises 14 residues. Germline values: CDR1 MNHEY, CDR2 SMNVEV (reference sequence). After removal of 8 bases from V and 6 bases from J, the junction contained 10 bases not matched to a gene. This CDR3 reads CASVGSNRGNEQFF. CDR3 DNA sequence: TGTGCCAGCGTTGGTTCTAACAGGGGCAATGAGCAGTTCTTC.

The J gene is TRBJ2-1, the V gene TRBV23-1; 7 nucleotides match TRBD2. TRBV23-1 is an ORF, and what it does is uncertain. V was clipped by 10 bases and J by 9 bases; unmatched bases: 15. The CDR3 spans 14 residues. CDR3 coding DNA: TGCGCCAATCGACGGACTAGTCGTCGCTTTGAGCAGTTCTTC. Its translation is CANRRTSRRFEQFF.

The rearrangement uses TRBV7-3 and TRBJ2-1; D gene uncertain. Germline CDR1 and CDR2: SGHTA and FQGTGA. V dropped 5 bases and J dropped 4 bases, with 6 bases sitting between them. The CDR3 runs to 12 residues. DNA of the CDR3: TGTGCCAGCAGCCGGGTGTACAATGAGCAGTTCTTC. It yields the protein CASSRVYNEQFF.

This sequence joins TRBV28 and TRBJ1-1; TRBD1 matches 10 bases. V was pared by 6 bases and J by 1 base, with 5 bases of the junction left unmatched. Looked up from germline, CDR1 is MDHEN and CDR2 is SYDVKM. The CDR3 spans 15 residues. CDR3 loop: CASRTGGSWNTEAFF. The CDR3 DNA sequence: TGTGCCAGCAGGACAGGGGGCTCTTGGAACACTGAAGCTTTCTTT.

This clone has just one count. The chain has TRBV10-3 and TRBJ1-4; 7 bases fit TRBD1. Germline-derived CDR1 and CDR2 are ENHRY and SYGVKD. The CDR3 length is 15 residues. With 5 bases clipped from V and 0 bases from J, the junction kept 3 bases outside the gene matches. As DNA, the CDR3 is TGTGCCATCAGTAGGGACAGAGCAACTAATGAAAAACTGTTTTTT. Translating it yields CAISRDRATNEKLFF.

A few counts support this clone. The CDR3 here is CGGQGADGYTF. For the CDR3, the DNA is TGTGGCGGGCAGGGGGCGGATGGCTACACCTTC. V usage is TRBV5-8 and J usage is TRBJ1-2, with 8 nucleotides matching TRBD1. This CDR3 has 11 residues. The germline gives CDR1 SGHTS, CDR2 YDEGEE.

The chain couples TRBV27 to TRBJ2-1; TRBD2 is a possible D gene (6 bases). CDR3 length: 16 amino acids. CDR1 and CDR2 (germline): MNHEY, SMNVEV (reference sequence). The V end was cut by 4 bases, the J end by 8 bases, with 21 bases between. In DNA, the CDR3 is TGTGCCAGCAGTTCTGGGCGGGGTCGAGCATCCGATGAGCAGTTCTTC. The encoded protein is CASSSGRGRASDEQFF.

This sequence joins TRBV2 and TRBJ1-3, with 7 bases that match TRBD1. Looked up from germline, CDR1 is SNHLY and CDR2 is FYNNEI. The CDR3 is made up of 14 amino acids. V was clipped by 5 bases and J by 4 bases; unmatched bases: 5. The CDR3 coding sequence is TGTGCCAGCAGTTTCCAGGGGGGCGGAAACACCATATATTTT. Translation: CASSFQGGGNTIYF.

This sequence joins TRBV15 and TRBJ2-7; 8 nucleotides align to TRBD1. The CDR3 is 18 residues long. The J segment lost 2 bases and the V segment lost 5 bases, leaving 17 bases of the junction unmatched. CDR1 and CDR2 (germline): LNHNV, YYDKDF (reference sequence). For the CDR3, the DNA is TGTGCCACCAGCCCAACCTACCTCATCCCGGACAGGGCCTACGAGCAGTACTTC. This codes for CATSPTYLIPDRAYEQYF.

The chain couples TRBV6-5 to TRBJ2-2, with unresolved D. The CDR3 consists of 14 residues. V lost 5 bases to trimming and J lost 4 bases, with 11 bases between them. Germline CDR1 reads MNHEY; CDR2 reads SVGAGI. For the CDR3, the DNA is TGTGCCAGCAGTCTAATACGCGCCACCGGGGAGCTGTTTTTT. Its protein is CASSLIRATGELFF.

V usage is TRBV19 and J usage is TRBJ2-7, with 9 positions matching TRBD2. There are 16 residues in the CDR3. V lost 5 bases and J lost 4; bases outside the gene matches: 12. Germline lookup yields CDR1 LNHDA and CDR2 SQIVND (reference sequence). The DNA for the CDR3 is TGTGCCAGTAGTCCGAAGCGATCTAGCGGGAAATACGAGCAGTACTTC. This codes for CASSPKRSSGKYEQYF. Full variable domain (outside the CDR3, taken from reference TRBV19 and TRBJ2-7): DGGITQSPKYLFRKEGQNVTLSCEQNLNHDAMYWYRQDPGQGLRLIYYSQIVNDFQKGDIAEGYSVSREKKESFPLTVTSAQKNPTAFYLCASSPKRSSGKYEQYFGPGTRLTVT.